What follows are 22 T cell receptor beta chains derived from one specimen sequenced in a study of cytomegalovirus exposure and HLA in healthy donors. Assay used: immunoSEQ multiplex PCR; TCRdb lists only in-frame clones, some missing. The sample lists 150,000 to 200,000 clones, around nine tenths occurring once. The sequenced material came from PBMCs. The source of these receptors is a man between 18 and 29 years old in good health and CMV-seropositive.

V gene TRBV28 combines with J gene TRBJ2-2, with no clear D. This CDR3 spans 12 amino acids. V lost 6 bases and J lost 2, with 4 bases in between. CDR1 is MDHEN, CDR2 SYDVKM, per germline. In DNA form, the CDR3 reads TGTGCCAGCAGACAAAACACCGGGGAGCTGTTTTTT. This translates into CASRQNTGELFF.

V and J are TRBV11-2 and TRBJ2-7, with D unclear. Trimming cost V 4 bases and J 1 base, with 17 bases left between them. CDR1 is SGHAT and CDR2 is FQNNGV in the germline V gene. The CDR3 has 16 amino acids. CDR3 sequence (DNA): TGTGCCAGCAGCTCCTGGCGTGCGGTACTATCCTACGAGCAGTACTTC. This translates into CASSSWRAVLSYEQYF. Based on the CDR3 plus reference TRBV11-2 and TRBJ2-7, the full variable domain is EAGVAQSPRYKIIEKRQSVAFWCNPISGHATLYWYQQILGQGPKLLIQFQNNGVVDDSQLPKDRFSAERLKGVDSTLKIQPAKLEDSAVYLCASSSWRAVLSYEQYFGPGTRLTVT.

This chain links TRBV15 with TRBJ1-4; tentatively, D is TRBD1 (5 bases). The CDR3 sequence is 17 residues long. Trimming took 1 base from V and 5 from J, leaving 17 bases between them. Germline V gives CDR1 LNHNV, CDR2 YYDKDF (reference sequence). CDR3 sequence (DNA): TGTGCCACCAGCAGAGGAGAAGGGGTAGGAGAGAATGAAAAACTGTTTTTT. Its protein is CATSRGEGVGENEKLFF.

The DNA for the CDR3 is TGTGCCAGCTTAGATGGGCAACCCAACACAGATACGCAGTATTTT. Its protein product is CASLDGQPNTDTQYF. The genes are TRBV28 and TRBJ2-3; D is uncertain. The V end was cut by 8 bases, the J end by 2 bases, with 17 bases between. Germline loops: CDR1 MDHEN, CDR2 SYDVKM. The CDR3 has 15 amino acids.

The chain carries TRBV30 and TRBJ2-7, with TRBD2 identical over 13 bases. The CDR3 has 16 residues. V lost 1 base and J lost 6; bases outside the gene matches: 9. Germline CDR1 and CDR2: GTSNPN and SVGIG (reference sequence). DNA of the CDR3: TGTGCCTGGAGTGGCCTACTAGCGGGAGGGCCTCGCGAGCAGTACTTC. Its protein product is CAWSGLLAGGPREQYF.

The rearrangement joins TRBV15 to TRBJ2-7; tentative D call: TRBD2 (6 bases). CDR1 is LNHNV, CDR2 YYDKDF, per germline (reference sequence). CDR3 length: 18 residues. Trimming took 0 bases from V and 3 from J, leaving 21 bases between them. In DNA, the CDR3 is TGTGCCACCAGCAGAGATATAGTGCGGGATCGTACCAACTACGAGCAGTACTTC. Its protein is CATSRDIVRDRTNYEQYF.

This chain connects TRBV15 to TRBJ2-1; 8 bases align to TRBD1. This CDR3 has 17 amino acids. In germline, CDR1 is LNHNV, CDR2 YYDKDF (reference sequence). V lost 5 bases, J lost 2 bases, and 11 bases stayed unmatched. DNA of the CDR3: TGTGCCACCAGCTCTAAAGGGGGGACAGGCGCCTACAATGAGCAGTTCTTC. Its translation is CATSSKGGTGAYNEQFF.

This chain joins TRBV6-1 and TRBJ2-7; 8 bases line up with TRBD2. Trimming removed 6 bases from V and 4 bases from J; junction bases left unmatched: 5. Per germline, CDR1 MNHNS and CDR2 SASEGT. This CDR3 region has 13 residues. For the CDR3, the DNA is TGTGCCAGCAGACCAGGACTAGCTTACGAGCAGTACTTC. Residues: CASRPGLAYEQYF.

The chain couples TRBV11-2 to TRBJ2-5, with 9 positions matching TRBD1. The V segment lost 7 bases and the J segment 5 bases; nucleotides outside the gene matches: 8. The germline CDR1 and CDR2 sequences are SGHAT and FQNNGV. The CDR3 spans 14 residues. CDR3 sequence reads: CASTRTGVRETQYF. In DNA form, the CDR3 reads TGTGCCAGCACCAGGACAGGGGTACGGGAGACCCAGTACTTC.

The V call is TRBV28, the J call TRBJ2-3, with 16 bases matching TRBD2. Germline V gene lookup returns CDR1 MDHEN and CDR2 SYDVKM. The CDR3 consists of 17 residues. Trimming cost V 4 bases and J 2 bases; bases outside gene matches: 3. CDR3 sequence: CASSSGLAGGHTDTQYF. The DNA for the CDR3 is TGTGCCAGCAGTTCGGGACTAGCGGGAGGGCACACAGATACGCAGTATTTT.

The chain recombines TRBV21-1 with TRBJ2-1; the table assigns TRBD2, which was not confirmed against the DNA. TRBV21-1 is labeled a pseudogene. The length of the CDR3 is 19 residues. The chain's CDR3 is CASSKSKKLSSGPYNEQFF. As DNA, the CDR3 is TGTGCCAGCAGCAAATCGAAAAAGCTCAGTAGCGGACCATACAATGAGCAGTTCTTC.

The rearrangement joins TRBV11-2 to TRBJ2-7; tentative D call: TRBD1 (5 bases). The CDR3 extends over 13 amino acids. The V gene's germline CDR1 is SGHAT and CDR2 FQNNGV. Deletions cut 5 bases from V and 9 bases from J, with 17 bases between. The CDR3 DNA reads as TGTGCCAGCAGCCAAGTACAGGCCCCGACGCAGTACTTC. This sequence encodes CASSQVQAPTQYF. Supplemented by reference TRBV11-2 and TRBJ2-7, the full variable domain reads EAGVAQSPRYKIIEKRQSVAFWCNPISGHATLYWYQQILGQGPKLLIQFQNNGVVDDSQLPKDRFSAERLKGVDSTLKIQPAKLEDSAVYLCASSQVQAPTQYFGPGTRLTVT.

The chain carries TRBV5-1 and TRBJ1-3; D might be TRBD1 (5 bases). CDR1 is SGHRS and CDR2 is YFSETQ in the germline V gene. This CDR3 spans 14 amino acids. Trimming shortened V by 1 base and J by 4 bases, and 9 bases separated the two germline ends. CDR3 loop: CASSLRGMGNTIYF. Written as DNA, the CDR3 is TGCGCCAGCAGCTTGAGGGGCATGGGAAACACCATATATTTT.

V gene TRBV5-4 combines with J gene TRBJ2-7; possible D gene TRBD2, 5 bases. Germline assignment: CDR1 SGHNT and CDR2 YYREEE (reference sequence). The CDR3 totals 15 residues. Trimming cost V 0 bases and J 3 bases, with 13 bases left between them. Here the CDR3 DNA reads TGTGCCAGCAGCTTGGGGTCTCCGGGGATCTACGAGCAGTACTTC. Translating gives CASSLGSPGIYEQYF.

V is TRBV6-1 and J is TRBJ1-2; D remains unclear. Between the trimmed V and J ends, which lost 2 bases and 3 bases, there was a span of 10 bases. Germline lookup yields CDR1 MNHNS and CDR2 SASEGT. This CDR3 contains 14 residues. Here the CDR3 reads CASSEIARDYGYTF. CDR3 nucleotides: TGTGCCAGCAGTGAAATTGCGCGCGACTATGGCTACACCTTC.

The chain combines TRBV28 with TRBJ1-2; D ambiguous. Germline V gene sequence: CDR1 MDHEN, CDR2 SYDVKM. With 5 bases removed from V and 7 bases from J, the gap between germline ends came to 17 bases. This CDR3 region has 14 residues. This chain's CDR3 is CASSPRNRRTGYTF. Here the CDR3 DNA reads TGTGCCAGCAGTCCCAGAAACCGGAGGACTGGCTACACCTTC.

The chain carries TRBV10-3 and TRBJ2-7, with 9 bases identical to TRBD2. After removal of 10 bases from V and 4 bases from J, the junction contained 11 bases not matched to a gene. The CDR3 is 14 residues long. CDR1 is ENHRY and CDR2 is SYGVKD in the germline V gene. CDR3 sequence reads: CASRPGLAIYEQYF. The CDR3 nucleotides read TGTGCCAGCAGACCGGGACTAGCTATATACGAGCAGTACTTC.

This chain connects TRBV7-8 to TRBJ2-1, with 9 nucleotides matching TRBD2. The CDR3 has 16 amino acids. CDR1 SGHVS and CDR2 FQNEAQ come from the germline V gene. V gave up 2 bases and J gave up 5 bases; unmatched junction bases: 7. The chain's CDR3 is CASSLYAGGSDNEQFF. Written as DNA, the CDR3 is TGTGCCAGCAGCTTATATGCGGGGGGGTCAGACAATGAGCAGTTCTTC.

The CDR3 reads CASSQALLDTQYF. DNA of the CDR3: TGCGCCAGCAGCCAAGCCCTGTTAGATACGCAGTATTTT. This chain uses TRBV4-1 with TRBJ2-3; no definite D call. The CDR3 runs to 13 residues. Trimming removed 1 base from V and 5 bases from J, with 7 bases in between. The germline V gene has CDR1 MGHRA and CDR2 YSYEKL.

On this clone: Additional DNA sequences in this sample encode the identical CDR3. This chain uses TRBV4-1 with TRBJ2-3; 9 bases are a match to TRBD2. This CDR3 region has 15 residues. The trim removed 4 bases at V and 0 bases at J, leaving 2 bases unmatched. Germline V gene sequence: CDR1 MGHRA, CDR2 YSYEKL. CDR3 bases: TGCGCCAGCAGCCTAACTAGCGGGAGCACAGATACGCAGTATTTT. Its translation is CASSLTSGSTDTQYF.

The V call is TRBV10-3, the J call TRBJ1-2; 8 positions agree with TRBD1. The CDR3 sequence is 16 residues long. Unmatched junction bases numbered 11, after V lost 2 bases and J lost 6 bases. Germline values: CDR1 ENHRY, CDR2 SYGVKD. CDR3 sequence: CAISEGTGSGGHGYTF. The CDR3, as DNA: TGTGCCATCAGTGAGGGGACGGGGTCAGGGGGCCATGGCTACACCTTC.

The V call is TRBV7-2, the J call TRBJ2-3, with TRBD2 matching over 11 bases. The length of the CDR3 is 17 residues. CDR1 and CDR2 (germline): SGHTA, FQGNSA. The V gene end was trimmed by 3 bases and the J gene end by 6 bases; junction bases not matched to a gene: 11. The CDR3 here is CASSFPGLAESGDTQYF. CDR3 sequence (DNA): TGTGCCAGCAGCTTTCCGGGACTAGCGGAGAGTGGCGATACGCAGTATTTT.